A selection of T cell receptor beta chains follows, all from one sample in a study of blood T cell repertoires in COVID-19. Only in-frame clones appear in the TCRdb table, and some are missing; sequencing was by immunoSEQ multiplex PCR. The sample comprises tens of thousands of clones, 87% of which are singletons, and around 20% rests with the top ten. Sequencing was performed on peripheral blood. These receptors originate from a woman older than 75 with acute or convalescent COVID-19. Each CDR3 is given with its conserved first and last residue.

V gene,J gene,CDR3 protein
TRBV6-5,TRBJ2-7,CAVKGQSSYEQYF
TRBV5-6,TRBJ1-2,CASRRDRRYGYTF
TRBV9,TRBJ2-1,CASSPLGLADYNEQFF
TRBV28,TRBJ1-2,CASSQSVTGYTF
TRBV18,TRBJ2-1,CASSPPGAGVGNEQFF
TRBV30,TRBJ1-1,CAWSGTGIQAEAFF
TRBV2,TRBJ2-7,CASSPFYEQYF
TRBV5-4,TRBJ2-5,CASSLVGARSETQYF
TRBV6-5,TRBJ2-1,CASRPTSYSYNEQFF
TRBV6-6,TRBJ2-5,CASSKRGQGAGETQYF
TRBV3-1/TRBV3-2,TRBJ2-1,CASSQEVFLREQFF
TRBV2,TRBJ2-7,CASSDGGTSDLRCF
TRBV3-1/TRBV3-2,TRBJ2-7,CASSQTSISYEQYF
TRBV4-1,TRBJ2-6,CASSQDGQGAGRAGANVLTF
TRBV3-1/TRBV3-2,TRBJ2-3,CASSQPLVSDTQYF
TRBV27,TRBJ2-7,CASSPLRTGSYEQYF
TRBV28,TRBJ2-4,CASSLIGVKNIQYF
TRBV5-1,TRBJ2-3,CASLLDRAHTDTQYF
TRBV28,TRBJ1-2,CASRTDRRYYYGYTF
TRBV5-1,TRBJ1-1,CASSGDLATEAFF
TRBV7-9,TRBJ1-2,CASSLDGRGLANYGYTF
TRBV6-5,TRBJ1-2,CASSPTNYGYTF
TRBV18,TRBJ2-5,CASSPPSPPGTQYF
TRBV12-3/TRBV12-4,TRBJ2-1,CASSFSGSNEQFF
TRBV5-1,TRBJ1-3,CASSLAGSGNTIYF
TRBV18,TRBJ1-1,CASSPPGQALNTEAFF
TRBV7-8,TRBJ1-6,CASSLHGGQANSPLHF
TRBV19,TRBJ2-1,CASSPRTNSYNEQFF
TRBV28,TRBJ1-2,CASSSGDVYGYTF
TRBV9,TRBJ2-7,CASSATGLAGSEQYF
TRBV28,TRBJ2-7,CASTSPPAYEQYF
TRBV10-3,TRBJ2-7,CAITPRGEGYEQYF
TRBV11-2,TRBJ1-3,CASSRRGNVGNTIYF